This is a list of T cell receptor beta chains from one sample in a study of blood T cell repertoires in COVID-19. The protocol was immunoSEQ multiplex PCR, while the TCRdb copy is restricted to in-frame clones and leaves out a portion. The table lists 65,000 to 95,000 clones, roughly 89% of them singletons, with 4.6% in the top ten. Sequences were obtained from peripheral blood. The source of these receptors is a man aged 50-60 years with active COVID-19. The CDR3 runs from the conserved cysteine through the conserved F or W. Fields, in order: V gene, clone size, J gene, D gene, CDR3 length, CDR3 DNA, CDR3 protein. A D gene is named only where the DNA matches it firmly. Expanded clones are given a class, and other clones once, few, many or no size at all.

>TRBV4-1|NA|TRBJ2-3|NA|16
TGCGCCAGCAGCCAAGCGACAGCAATTAGCACAGATACGCAGTATTTT
CASSQATAISTDTQYF
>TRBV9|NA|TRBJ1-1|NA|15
TGTGCCAGCAGCCCCAGTAGAGCCGACAGCCCTGAAGCTTTCTTT
CASSPSRADSPEAFF
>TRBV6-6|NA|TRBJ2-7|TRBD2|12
TGTGCCTCGGGGAGGACTAGGGGCGAGCAGTACTTC
CASGRTRGEQYF
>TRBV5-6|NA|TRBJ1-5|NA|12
TGTGCCAGCAGCTTGTATTCTCAGCCCCAGCATTTT
CASSLYSQPQHF
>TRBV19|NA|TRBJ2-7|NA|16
TGTGCCAGTAGTATGCAGGATATGGCAGGGTTCAACGAGCAGTACTTC
CASSMQDMAGFNEQYF
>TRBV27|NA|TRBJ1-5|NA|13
TGTGCCAGCAGTTGGAGGGGTCATCAGCCCCAGCATTTT
CASSWRGHQPQHF
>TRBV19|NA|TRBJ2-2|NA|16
TGTGCCAGTAGTATCGGGGTCGGATCGAACACCGGGGAGCTGTTTTTT
CASSIGVGSNTGELFF
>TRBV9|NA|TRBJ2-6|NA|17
TGTGCCAGCAGCGTAGCCCCTTTCAGCTCTGGGGCCAACGTCCTGACTTTC
CASSVAPFSSGANVLTF
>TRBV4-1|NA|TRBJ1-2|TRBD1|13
TGCGCCAGCAGCCAGCAGGGGGACTATGGCTACACCTTC
CASSQQGDYGYTF
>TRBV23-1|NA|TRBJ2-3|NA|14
TGCGCCAGCAGTCAAGTCTTGGCGACAGTTACGCAGTATTTT
CASSQVLATVTQYF
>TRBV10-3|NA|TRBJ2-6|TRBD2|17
TGTGCCACCCTCAGACCCCTAGCGGGAGCTGGGGCCAACGTCCTGACTTTC
CATLRPLAGAGANVLTF
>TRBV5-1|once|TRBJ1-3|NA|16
TGCGCCAGCAGCTTGGATTACAGGGCCTCTGGAAACACCATATATTTT
CASSLDYRASGNTIYF
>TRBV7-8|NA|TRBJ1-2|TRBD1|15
TGTGCCAGCAGCTTCGACAGGGGAGGCAACTATGGCTACACCTTC
CASSFDRGGNYGYTF
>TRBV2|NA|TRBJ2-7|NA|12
TGTGCCAGCAACCCACTGCCGCCCGAGCAGTACTTC
CASNPLPPEQYF
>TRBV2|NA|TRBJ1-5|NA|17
TGTGCCAGCAGGGCCCCAGGTAACCGGTATAGCAATCAGCCCCAGCATTTT
CASRAPGNRYSNQPQHF
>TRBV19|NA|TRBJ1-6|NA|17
TGTGCCAGTACCCTGGGAGGGTCGAGCCTACTGAATTCACCCCTCCACTTT
CASTLGGSSLLNSPLHF
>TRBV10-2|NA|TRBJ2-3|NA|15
TGCGCCAGCAGTGAGTCCCCGACTTCCACAGATACGCAGTATTTT
CASSESPTSTDTQYF
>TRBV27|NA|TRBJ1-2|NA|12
TGTGCCAGCAGCCCACCTGCGGGAGCTTACACCTTC
CASSPPAGAYTF
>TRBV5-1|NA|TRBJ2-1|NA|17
TGCGCCAGCAGAGCCCCTTCCGGGACTGGCTCCTACAATGAGCAGTTCTTC
CASRAPSGTGSYNEQFF
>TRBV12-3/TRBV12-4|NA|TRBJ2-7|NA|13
TGTGCCAGCAGTTTGGAGGGAAGGTACGAGCAGTACTTC
CASSLEGRYEQYF
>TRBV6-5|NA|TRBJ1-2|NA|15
TGTGCCAGCAGTTACTCGACAAACGGACTCTATGGCTACACCTTC
CASSYSTNGLYGYTF
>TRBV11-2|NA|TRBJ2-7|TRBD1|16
TGTGCCAGCAGCTTCTCACCATGGGACAGGGTTGGCGAGCAGTACTTC
CASSFSPWDRVGEQYF
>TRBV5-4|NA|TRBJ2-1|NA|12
TGTGCCAGCAGCTTTAATTACAATGAGCAGTTCTTC
CASSFNYNEQFF
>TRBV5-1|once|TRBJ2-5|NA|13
TGCGCCAGCAGCTTGGTTGGAGAGGAGACCCAGTACTTC
CASSLVGEETQYF
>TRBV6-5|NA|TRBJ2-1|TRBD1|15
TGTGCCAGCAGTTACCGGGACAGGGGGGTTTATGAGCAGTTCTTC
CASSYRDRGVYEQFF
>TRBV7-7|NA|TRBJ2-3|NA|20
TGTGCTAGCAGCTTAGTCCCCCGGACTGAGGCTCCACCTTTCACAGATACGCAGTATTTT
CASSLVPRTEAPPFTDTQYF
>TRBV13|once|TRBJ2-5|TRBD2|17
TGTGCCAGCAGCTCGATACTAGCGGGGGATACGCGGGAGACCCAGTACTTC
CASSSILAGDTRETQYF
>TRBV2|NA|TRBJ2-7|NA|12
TGTGCCAGCAGCGCAGAGGTGTACGAGCAGTACTTC
CASSAEVYEQYF
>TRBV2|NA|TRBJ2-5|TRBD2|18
TGTGCCAGCCCTAGAGCGCCGGGACTAGCGGGTGCACAAGAGACCCAGTACTTC
CASPRAPGLAGAQETQYF
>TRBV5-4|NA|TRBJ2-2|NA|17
TGTGCCAGCAGTCCGGGACTCCCCGTGGGGAACACCGGGGAGCTGTTTTTT
CASSPGLPVGNTGELFF
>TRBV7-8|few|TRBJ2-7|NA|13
TGTGCCAGCAGCTTAAAGACAGCACCCGAGCAGTACTTC
CASSLKTAPEQYF
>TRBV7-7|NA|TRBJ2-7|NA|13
TGTGCCAGCAGCTTGAGACCCCGAGGGGAGCAGTACTTC
CASSLRPRGEQYF
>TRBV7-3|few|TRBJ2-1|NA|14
TGTGCCAGCAGCTTAGGGCCTTTGGGGGGTGAGCAGTTCTTC
CASSLGPLGGEQFF
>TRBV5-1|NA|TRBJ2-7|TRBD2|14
TGCGCCAGCAGTCTGAGCGGGGGTTTCTACGAGCAGTACTTC
CASSLSGGFYEQYF
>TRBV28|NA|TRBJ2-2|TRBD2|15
TGTGCCAGCAGTTTAGCGGGGGGGCCCACCGGGGAGCTGTTTTTT
CASSLAGGPTGELFF